The 28 T cell receptor beta chains below come from one sample, sequenced in a study of graft-versus-host responses after intestinal transplantation. The assay was immunoSEQ multiplex PCR, and TCRdb's table has in-frame clones only and misses some. Found here are 50,000 to 80,000 clones, 90% of them singletons; the top ten hold approximately 1.5%. These receptors have no known antigen. The sample consisted of unstimulated CD8+ T cells sorted from spleen or lymph node cells, taken before transplant. These receptors were obtained from a human donor who was the organ donor for an intestinal transplant.

The chain employs TRBV9 and TRBJ2-3; D is perhaps TRBD2 (6 bases). From germline, CDR1 is SGDLS and CDR2 YYNGEE. The V end lost 0 bases, the J end lost 1 base, and 9 bases lay between the germline ends. The CDR3 is 15 amino acids. This CDR3 reads CASSVGASGTDTQYF. In DNA, the CDR3 is TGTGCCAGCAGCGTAGGGGCTAGCGGCACAGATACGCAGTATTTT.

The CDR3 nucleotides read TGTGCCAGCACCGATAGCGGGACTAGCTATGAGCAGTTCTTC. It yields the protein CASTDSGTSYEQFF. The gene calls are TRBV5-4 and TRBJ2-1, with TRBD2 identical over 9 bases. The germline V gene has CDR1 SGHNT and CDR2 YYREEE (reference sequence). The V and J ends lost 6 bases and 8 bases, in that order; junction bases with no gene match: 9. The length of the CDR3 is 14 residues.

V gene TRBV5-1 combines with J gene TRBJ2-5, with 11 nucleotides matching TRBD2. The germline V gene has CDR1 SGHRS and CDR2 YFSETQ. The junction had 9 bases not matched to a gene; V was cut back by 0 bases and J by 5 bases. This CDR3 has 17 residues. CDR3 sequence reads: CASSLEGSGRAEETQYF. The CDR3, as DNA: TGCGCCAGCAGCTTGGAGGGTAGCGGGAGGGCCGAGGAGACCCAGTACTTC.

The chain employs TRBV6-5 and TRBJ1-5; D remains unclear. V was clipped by 5 bases and J by 1 base, with 9 bases between them. CDR1 MNHEY and CDR2 SVGAGI come from the germline V gene. The CDR3 contains 14 residues. The CDR3 DNA follows: TGTGCCAGCAGTGATGACGGGAGCAATCAGCCCCAGCATTTT. Translating it yields CASSDDGSNQPQHF.

The chain carries TRBV2 and TRBJ1-4, with 7 bases matching TRBD1. J lost 7 bases, V lost 7 bases, and 18 bases had no gene match. The CDR3 extends over 17 amino acids. Germline CDR1 and CDR2: SNHLY and FYNNEI. CDR3 region: CASMRSEDREVGEKLFF. CDR3 DNA sequence: TGTGCCAGCATGAGGTCGGAAGACAGGGAGGTCGGTGAAAAACTGTTTTTT.

The chain recombines TRBV4-2 with TRBJ2-7; possibly TRBD2 for D (5 bases). The CDR3 has 17 amino acids. Germline assignment: CDR1 LGHNA and CDR2 YNFKEQ. Trimming left V 4 bases short and J 0 bases short, with 19 bases between. The CDR3: CASSLAPSGPTSYEQYF. CDR3 nucleotides: TGTGCCAGCAGCCTAGCGCCGTCGGGCCCAACCTCCTACGAGCAGTACTTC.

The V gene is TRBV28, the J gene TRBJ1-5; the D gene is possibly TRBD1 (6 bases). Trimming took off 5 bases at V and 6 bases at J, with 17 bases between the two ends. From germline, CDR1 is MDHEN and CDR2 SYDVKM. The CDR3 spans 15 residues. CDR3 nucleotides: TGTGCCAGCAGTCTACCGGCACAGGGCTTTCAGCCCCAGCATTTT. Protein: CASSLPAQGFQPQHF.

The rearrangement joins TRBV29-1 to TRBJ2-1, with D perhaps matching TRBD2 (5 bases). This CDR3 is built from 13 residues. Germline CDR1 SQVTM, CDR2 ANQGSEA. Trimming stripped 5 bases from V and 7 bases from J, with 15 bases between. CDR3 DNA: TGCAGCGTTCTCATACTAGGCGTAAATGAGCAGTTCTTC. Its translation is CSVLILGVNEQFF.

The rearrangement links TRBV7-2 to TRBJ2-5; D might be TRBD2 (5 bases). The CDR3 covers 15 residues. Per the germline V gene, CDR1 is SGHTA and CDR2 is FQGNSA. V was pared by 5 bases and J by 4 bases, with 17 bases between. CDR3 bases: TGTGCCAGCAGCGAGATCGCCGGGGTGGGAGAGACCCAGTACTTC. This translates into CASSEIAGVGETQYF.

V gene TRBV11-2 combines with J gene TRBJ2-3, with 9 bases that match TRBD2. The CDR3 has 15 amino acids. Germline V lookup: CDR1 SGHAT, CDR2 FQNNGV. With 5 bases clipped from V and 5 bases from J, the junction kept 8 bases outside the gene matches. CDR3 in DNA: TGTGCCAGCAGCCCTAGCGGGAATTGGGTAGATACGCAGTATTTT. This gives the protein CASSPSGNWVDTQYF.

This clone was seen a single time. The CDR3 nucleotides are TGTGCCAGCAGCCTCCCCGGGACTAGCGGGAGGACATACAATGAGCAGTTCTTC. It codes for CASSLPGTSGRTYNEQFF. V gene TRBV7-3 combines with J gene TRBJ2-1, with 15 positions matching TRBD2. The CDR3 is 18 amino acids. The germline V gene encodes CDR1 SGHTA and CDR2 FQGTGA. V gave up 5 bases and J gave up 4 bases; unmatched junction bases: 9.

This chain uses TRBV27 with TRBJ2-7; D might be TRBD1 (5 bases). CDR3 length equals 14 residues. Germline lookup yields CDR1 MNHEY and CDR2 SMNVEV (reference sequence). Trimming stripped 3 bases from V and 3 bases from J, with 12 bases between. As DNA, the CDR3 is TGTGCCAGCAGTTTTGGGCAGGGTAACTACGAGCAGTACTTC. This sequence encodes CASSFGQGNYEQYF.

The chain has TRBV12-2 and TRBJ1-2. TRBV12-2 is a recognized pseudogene. The CDR3 extends over 17 amino acids. CDR3 DNA sequence: TGTGCAAGTCGCCTGGGAGGGTTATTGAGGGGCCTGAGAGGCTACACCTTC. This sequence encodes CASRLGGLLRGLRGYTF.

The V gene is TRBV6-5, the J gene TRBJ2-1; 9 nucleotides line up with TRBD1. The V gene's germline CDR1 is MNHEY and CDR2 SVGAGI. Germline trimming cut 5 bases from V and 10 bases from J; bases unmatched to any gene: 3. The CDR3 sequence is 12 residues long. CDR3 coding DNA: TGTGCCAGCAGTGAAACAGGGGGCGAGCAGTTCTTC. Translated, it gives CASSETGGEQFF.

V is TRBV5-1 and J is TRBJ1-1, with 9 bases lining up with TRBD1. Trimming at V came to 4 bases and at J to 4 bases, leaving 8 bases not matched to a gene. Per germline, CDR1 SGHRS and CDR2 YFSETQ. The CDR3 is 15 amino acids. The CDR3 sequence: CASSLGQGQSTEAFF. Here the CDR3 DNA reads TGCGCCAGCAGCCTCGGACAGGGGCAGAGCACTGAAGCTTTCTTT.

The rearrangement uses TRBV5-6 and TRBJ2-2; no firm D call. The germline CDR1 and CDR2 sequences are SGHDT and YYEEEE. V was cut by 2 bases and J by 6 bases, with 5 bases left in between. The CDR3 runs to 12 residues. The CDR3 region is CASSFRAGELFF. DNA for the CDR3: TGTGCCAGCAGCTTTCGTGCCGGGGAGCTGTTTTTT.

This clone showed up just a few times. The chain couples TRBV28 to TRBJ2-6; 8 bases map to TRBD2. The junction had 6 bases not matched to a gene; V was cut back by 5 bases and J by 0 bases. Germline V gives CDR1 MDHEN, CDR2 SYDVKM. The CDR3 is made up of 17 amino acids. The CDR3 nucleotides are TGTGCCAGCAGTGTGAGCGGGAGTAGCTCTGGGGCCAACGTCCTGACTTTC. Amino acids: CASSVSGSSSGANVLTF.

V is TRBV10-2 and J is TRBJ2-1, with 14 bases lining up with TRBD2. The CDR3 extends over 15 amino acids. V trimming: 7 bases; J trimming: 8 bases; junction bases outside the gene matches: 7. Germline V gene lookup returns CDR1 WSHSY and CDR2 SAAADI. CDR3 coding DNA: TGCGCCAGCACCGGACTAGCGGGAGGTGTGGATGAGCAGTTCTTC. This gives the protein CASTGLAGGVDEQFF.

The chain links TRBV6-4 to TRBJ2-2; 7 bases align to TRBD1. Trimming removed 0 bases from V and 3 bases from J; junction bases left unmatched: 4. CDR1 and CDR2 from the germline V gene are MRHNA and SNTAGT. CDR3 size: 16 residues. The CDR3 region is CASSDSIGGHTGELFF. The DNA of the CDR3 is TGTGCCAGCAGTGACTCGATAGGGGGCCACACCGGGGAGCTGTTTTTT.

This chain links TRBV19 with TRBJ2-7; D unclear. V dropped 3 bases and J dropped 4 bases, with 16 bases sitting between them. This CDR3 comprises 15 residues. The germline CDR1 and CDR2 sequences are LNHDA and SQIVND (reference sequence). CDR3 sequence reads: CASSIATSAFYEQYF. The CDR3 DNA follows: TGTGCCAGTAGTATCGCGACTTCGGCTTTTTACGAGCAGTACTTC.

DNA of the CDR3: TGTGCCAGCAGTCCCCACCTAATCGCGTTTGGGGGGTGGTACGAGCAGTACTTC. This encodes CASSPHLIAFGGWYEQYF. This sequence joins TRBV28 and TRBJ2-7, with D possibly being TRBD2 (6 bases). Germline CDR1 and CDR2: MDHEN and SYDVKM. There are 18 residues in the CDR3. With 5 bases removed from V and 4 bases from J, the gap between germline ends came to 27 bases.

V and J are TRBV7-3 and TRBJ1-1; 7 bases align to TRBD1. This CDR3 region has 13 residues. V gave up 2 bases and J gave up 6 bases; unmatched junction bases: 3. The germline gives CDR1 SGHTA, CDR2 FQGTGA. The CDR3 coding sequence is TGTGCCAGCAGCTTATTAGGGGGCTCTGAAGCTTTCTTT. Its translation is CASSLLGGSEAFF.

This sequence joins TRBV9 and TRBJ2-3; TRBD1 matches at 9 bases. Germline-derived CDR1 and CDR2 are SGDLS and YYNGEE. The CDR3 has 16 residues. J was trimmed by 6 bases and V by 3 bases; bases with no gene match: 11. The CDR3 DNA follows: TGTGCCAGCAGCGATCGCCGGGACAGGGTCTCGGATACGCAGTATTTT. This gives the protein CASSDRRDRVSDTQYF.

The V call is TRBV4-1, the J call TRBJ2-7, with TRBD1 as a possible D gene (5 bases). Trimming shortened V by 0 bases and J by 3 bases, and 15 bases separated the two germline ends. CDR3 length: 16 amino acids. Germline loops: CDR1 MGHRA, CDR2 YSYEKL. For the CDR3, the DNA is TGCGCCAGCAGCCAAGATAGGGGAATAGGTTACTACGAGCAGTACTTC. As protein: CASSQDRGIGYYEQYF.

This chain joins TRBV11-3 and TRBJ2-3, with TRBD2 identical over 14 bases. Germline V gives CDR1 SGHNT, CDR2 YENEEA. This CDR3 comprises 13 residues. With V trimmed by 4 bases and J by 12 bases, 3 bases remained unmatched. The CDR3 nucleotides read TGTGCCAGCAGCTGGGGGACTAGCGGGGGTCAGTATTTT. It encodes CASSWGTSGGQYF.

The rearrangement uses TRBV4-2 and TRBJ2-7; perhaps TRBD2 as D (5 bases). Per the germline V gene, CDR1 is LGHNA and CDR2 is YNFKEQ. V was clipped by 4 bases and J by 0 bases, with 19 bases between them. The CDR3 loop spans 17 amino acids. CDR3 sequence (DNA): TGTGCCAGCAGCCTAGCGCCGCCGGGCCCAACCTCCTACGAGCAGTACTTC. Translated, it gives CASSLAPPGPTSYEQYF.

The J gene is TRBJ2-2, the V gene TRBV15, with D perhaps matching TRBD1 (5 bases). The CDR3 loop spans 15 amino acids. With 1 base removed from V and 7 bases from J, the gap between germline ends came to 13 bases. Germline V CDR1 and CDR2: LNHNV, YYDKDF (reference sequence). CDR3 DNA: TGTGCCACCAGCAGAGTAAGGGGTTCGGGCGGGGAGCTGTTTTTT. Encoded protein: CATSRVRGSGGELFF.

This chain uses TRBV28 with TRBJ2-3; 9 nucleotides agree with TRBD2. Germline-derived CDR1 and CDR2 are MDHEN and SYDVKM. Losses at the gene ends were 5 bases for V and 4 bases for J; bases not matched to a gene: 10. The CDR3 runs 16 residues. CDR3 protein: CASSPRGSGSADTQYF. The CDR3 nucleotides are TGTGCCAGCAGTCCCCGGGGTAGCGGGAGTGCAGATACGCAGTATTTT.